A selection of T cell receptor beta chains follows, all from one sample in a study of vaccination and CD4 T cells after COVID-19. TCRdb fed the PCR reads into MiXCR, producing one record per CDR3 protein. The table lists some 18,000 distinct CDR3 sequences, roughly three fifths of them singletons. What these receptors recognize is not known. Sequencing was carried out using CD4+ T cells from blood, cultured in vitro. The receptor set was obtained from a human donor who had recovered from COVID-19. CDR3s leave out the opening cysteine and the closing phenylalanine or tryptophan. A D gene is named only where the DNA matches it firmly. Where a row states a size, it is once, few, many or the class of an expanded clone; other rows omit it.

v_call d_call clone_size cdr3_aa
TRBV27 . . ASSLSTGALETQY
TRBV7-9 TRBD2 . ASSTSGSSYNEQF
TRBV20-1 . . SARDHPDRTDTQY
TRBV2 . . ASSEEVGGEQY
TRBV5-1 TRBD1 . ASSLADRGRNGYT
TRBV6-1 . . ASSEIRSGSYGYT
TRBV10-1 TRBD2 few ASSGTSGSLTYEQY
TRBV18 . . ASSLGAAYEQY
TRBV25-1 . . ASSEGGPFLYEQY
TRBV2 TRBD1 . ARGGGARSGNTIY
TRBV4-1 TRBD2 . ASSQDRSGILIETQY
TRBV7-9 . . ASSVEEEKTQY
TRBV10-1 . . ASSPSGSRNTEAF
TRBV20-1 . . SARVSNYGYT
TRBV7-2 . . ASSSDWSLNEQF
TRBV20-1 . . SARPRDLDGYT
TRBV28 . . ASTPGDYGYT
TRBV6-2/TRBV6-3 . . ASSGRDLGLGEQY
TRBV28 . . ASSFGNYGYT
TRBV7-7 . . ASSLVGGGRQETQY
TRBV20-1 . . SAGPGGTDTQY
TRBV6-4 . . ASSDSENTEAF
TRBV20-1 TRBD2 . SATGLAGGSSYNEQF
TRBV6-1 . . ASSGGLAGTGELF
TRBV2 TRBD1 . ASSEDRGLNEQY
TRBV25-1 . . ASSGGAGTGELF
TRBV7-8 TRBD1 . ASRSGTGGDQPQH
TRBV6-1 . . ASSEMASEQY
TRBV20-1 . . LPGTLYGYT
TRBV24-1 TRBD1 few ATSDSSLGTGGEIQY
TRBV19 . . ASSMGLGSSYEQY
TRBV28 . . ASSLYVGNTEAF
TRBV18 . once ASSPGGQYNEQF
TRBV10-3 . . AISDSGTDTQY
TRBV6-5 . few ASSSTTGLGRDSPLH
TRBV5-4 TRBD1 . ASSPDRGDSPLH
TRBV7-8 . few ASSYLRRNTEAF
TRBV7-2 . . ASSLMGDPPQH
TRBV11-3 . . ASSPTGQGNTEAF
TRBV7-2 . . ASSHGQKNTGELF
TRBV29-1 . . SVARGVGTGELF
TRBV3-1 TRBD1 . ASSPGGAYSPLH
TRBV20-1 . few SARGDGPEAF
TRBV6-1 TRBD2 . ASSDELAGVGETQY
TRBV6-4 . . ASSPGTSTDTQY
TRBV28 . . ASRVSDGVYEQY
TRBV10-3 TRBD1 once AISVDRGLSNEQF
TRBV7-8 . . ASSLASQGQGEAF
TRBV6-1 . . ASESGQDSNQPQH
TRBV2 TRBD1 . ASSEAGQGAGAF
TRBV20-1 TRBD1 . SARVPKTGILFSETQY
TRBV20-1 TRBD1 . SAGDSLSLNTEAF